This entry concerns a single T cell receptor beta chain. Its antigen is as yet unknown. Semi-nested PCR with Nested Universal Primer A followed constant-region reverse priming of full-length variable regions. TCRdb processed the 5' RACE reads anew with MiXCR; each CDR3 protein has one entry. Found here are about 5,300 distinct CDR3 sequences, 35% to 40% of them singletons; the top ten hold 50% to 60%. Memory CD4+ T cells were sorted as CD4+CD45RO+CD25- cells. Study results and caveats: Tumor Tregs overlapped most with tumor, then blood, naive CD4+ cells. Tumor memory CD4+ T cell TCR gene usage was found to cluster with blood and lymph node memory CD4+ cells and with lymph node naive CD4+ cells.

The TCR sequence derives from a female donor with breast cancer. The sequenced sample consisted of memory CD4+ T cells sorted from blood. Indicated subset: memory CD4+ T cells, CD4+CD45RO+CD25-.

The CDR3 bases are TGTGCCAGCAGTTACCGGGACGTTCCATACGAGCAGTACTTC. This sequence encodes CASSYRDVPYEQYF. The V call is TRBV6-5, the J call TRBJ2-7, with D perhaps matching TRBD1 or TRBD2 (5 bases each). V lost 2 bases and J lost 4, with 12 bases in between. This CDR3 is built from 14 residues. Germline CDR1 MNHEY, CDR2 SVGAGI.